The present T cell receptor beta chain was sequenced within a study of CD8 T cells in Susac syndrome. This CDR3 has 16 residues. Trimming removed 4 bases from V and 4 bases from J; junction bases left unmatched: 10. The V gene's germline CDR1 is SGHDN and CDR2 FVKESK. With random hexamers, reverse transcription was performed on about 0.5 to 1 ug of RNA. Multiplex PCR with immunoSEQ amplified the TCR beta CDR3 across 54 Vbeta and 13 Jbeta. TCRdb re-analysed the immunoSEQ multiplex PCR reads in MiXCR, keeping a single row per CDR3 protein. The sample shows 110,000 or so distinct CDR3 sequences, over 90% of them seen only once.

The sequenced sample consisted of CD4+ T cells from PBMCs. The chain employs TRBV14 and TRBJ2-7, with 10 positions matching TRBD1. The receptor was derived from a human donor in good health. The CDR3 loop is CASSRGSPGQGYEQYF. For the CDR3, the DNA is TGTGCCAGCAGCCGAGGGAGTCCGGGACAGGGGTACGAGCAGTACTTC.